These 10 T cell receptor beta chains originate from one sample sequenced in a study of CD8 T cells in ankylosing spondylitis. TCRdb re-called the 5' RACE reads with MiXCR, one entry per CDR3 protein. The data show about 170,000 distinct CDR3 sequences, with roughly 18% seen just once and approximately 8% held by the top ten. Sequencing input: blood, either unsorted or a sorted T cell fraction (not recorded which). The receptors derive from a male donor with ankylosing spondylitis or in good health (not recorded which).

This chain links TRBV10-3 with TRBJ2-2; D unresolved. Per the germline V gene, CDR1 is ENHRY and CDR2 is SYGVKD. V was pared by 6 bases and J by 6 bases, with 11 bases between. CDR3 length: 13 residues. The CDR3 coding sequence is TGTGCCATCAGCGCTCAGAAACCCGGGGAGCTGTTTTTT. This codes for CAISAQKPGELFF.

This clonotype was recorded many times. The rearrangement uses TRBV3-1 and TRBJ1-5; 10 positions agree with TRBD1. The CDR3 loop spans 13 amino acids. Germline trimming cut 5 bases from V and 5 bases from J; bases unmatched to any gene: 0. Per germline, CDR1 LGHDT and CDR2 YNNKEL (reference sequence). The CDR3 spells CASSGTGDQPQHF. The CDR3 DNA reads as TGTGCCAGCAGCGGGACAGGGGATCAGCCCCAGCATTTT.

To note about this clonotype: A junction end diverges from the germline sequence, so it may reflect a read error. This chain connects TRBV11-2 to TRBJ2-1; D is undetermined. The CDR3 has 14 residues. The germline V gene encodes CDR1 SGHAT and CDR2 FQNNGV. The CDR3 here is CANSLDMGYNEQFF. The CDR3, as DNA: TGTGCCAACAGCTTAGATATGGGGTACAATGAGCAGTTCTTC.

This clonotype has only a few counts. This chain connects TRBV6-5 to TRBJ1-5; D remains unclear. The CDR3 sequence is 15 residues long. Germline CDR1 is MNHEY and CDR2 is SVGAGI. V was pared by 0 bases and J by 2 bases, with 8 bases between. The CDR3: CASSYSQVGNQPQHF. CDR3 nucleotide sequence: TGTGCCAGCAGTTACTCTCAGGTTGGCAATCAGCCCCAGCATTTT.

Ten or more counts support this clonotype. CDR3 residues: CASRRGVADTQYF. CDR3 in DNA: TGTGCCAGCAGGAGGGGGGTGGCAGATACGCAGTATTTT. The chain is built from TRBV5-6 and TRBJ2-3; perhaps D is TRBD1 or TRBD2 (6 bases each). V lost 5 bases and J lost 4, with 11 bases in between. CDR3 length: 13 residues. The germline V gene encodes CDR1 SGHDT and CDR2 YYEEEE.

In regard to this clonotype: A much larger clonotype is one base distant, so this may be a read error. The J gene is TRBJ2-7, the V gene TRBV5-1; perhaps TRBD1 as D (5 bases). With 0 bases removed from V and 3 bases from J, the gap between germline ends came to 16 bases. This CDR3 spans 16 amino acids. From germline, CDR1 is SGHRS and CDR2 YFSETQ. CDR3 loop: CASSLGTPKTDYEQYF. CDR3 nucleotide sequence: TGCGCCAGCAGCTTGGGGACACCGAAGACAGACTACGAGCAGTACTTC.

The CDR3 nucleotides are TGTGCCAGCAGTCCAGTCGGGGTGAACACTGAAGCTTTCTTT. It yields the protein CASSPVGVNTEAFF. The V call is TRBV12-3 or TRBV12-4, the J call TRBJ1-1; D is unresolved. V was clipped by 5 bases and J by 0 bases, with 10 bases between them. The CDR3 totals 14 residues.

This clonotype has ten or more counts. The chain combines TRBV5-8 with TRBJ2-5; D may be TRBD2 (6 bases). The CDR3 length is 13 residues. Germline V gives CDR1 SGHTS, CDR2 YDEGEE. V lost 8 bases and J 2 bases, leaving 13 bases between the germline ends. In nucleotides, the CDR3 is TGTGCCAGTAGCCCGGACTATCAAGAGACCCAGTACTTC. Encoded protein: CASSPDYQETQYF.

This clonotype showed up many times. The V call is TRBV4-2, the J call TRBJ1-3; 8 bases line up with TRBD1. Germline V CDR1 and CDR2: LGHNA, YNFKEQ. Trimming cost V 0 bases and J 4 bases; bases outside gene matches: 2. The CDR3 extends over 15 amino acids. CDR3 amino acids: CASSQEWTGGNTIYF. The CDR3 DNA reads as TGTGCCAGCAGCCAAGAGTGGACAGGGGGAAACACCATATATTTT.

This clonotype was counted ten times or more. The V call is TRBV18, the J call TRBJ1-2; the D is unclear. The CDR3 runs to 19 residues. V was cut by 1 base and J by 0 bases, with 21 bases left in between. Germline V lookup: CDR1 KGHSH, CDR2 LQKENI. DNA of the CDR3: TGTGCCAGCTCACCACGTGAAGTCGCGCTTCCTTTAGCTAACTATGGCTACACCTTC. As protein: CASSPREVALPLANYGYTF.